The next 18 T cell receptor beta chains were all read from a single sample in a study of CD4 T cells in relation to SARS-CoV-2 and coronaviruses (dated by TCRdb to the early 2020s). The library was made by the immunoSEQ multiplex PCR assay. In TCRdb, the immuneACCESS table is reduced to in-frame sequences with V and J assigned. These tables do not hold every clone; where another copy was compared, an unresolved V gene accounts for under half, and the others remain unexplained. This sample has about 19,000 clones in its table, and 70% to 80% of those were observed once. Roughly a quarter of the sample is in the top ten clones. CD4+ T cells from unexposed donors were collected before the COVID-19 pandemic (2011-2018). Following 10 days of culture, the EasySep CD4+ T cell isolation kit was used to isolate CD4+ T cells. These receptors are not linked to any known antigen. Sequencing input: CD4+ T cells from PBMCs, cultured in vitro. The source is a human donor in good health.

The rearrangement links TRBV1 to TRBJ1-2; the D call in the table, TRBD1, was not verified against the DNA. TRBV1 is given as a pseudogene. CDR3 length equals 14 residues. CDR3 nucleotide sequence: TGCACCAGCAGCCAAGATTTGGCAGGGGATGGCTACACCTTC. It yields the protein CTSSQDLAGDGYTF.

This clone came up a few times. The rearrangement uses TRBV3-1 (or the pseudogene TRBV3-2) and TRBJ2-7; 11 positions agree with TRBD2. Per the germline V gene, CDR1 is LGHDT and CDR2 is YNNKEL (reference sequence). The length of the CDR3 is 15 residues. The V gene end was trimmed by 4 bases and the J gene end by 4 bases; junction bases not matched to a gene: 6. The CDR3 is CASSRGLAGIYEQYF. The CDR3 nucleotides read TGTGCCAGCAGCCGTGGACTAGCGGGTATTTACGAGCAGTACTTC.

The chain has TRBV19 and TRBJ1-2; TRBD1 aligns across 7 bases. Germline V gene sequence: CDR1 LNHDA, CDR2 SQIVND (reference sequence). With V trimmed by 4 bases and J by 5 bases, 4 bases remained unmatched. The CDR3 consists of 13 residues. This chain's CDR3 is CASSKDREYGYTF. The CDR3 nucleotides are TGTGCCAGTAGTAAAGACAGGGAGTATGGCTACACCTTC.

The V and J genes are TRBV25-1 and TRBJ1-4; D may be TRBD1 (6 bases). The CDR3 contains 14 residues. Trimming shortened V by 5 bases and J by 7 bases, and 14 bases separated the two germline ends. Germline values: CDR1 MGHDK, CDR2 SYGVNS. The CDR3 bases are TGTGCCAGCAGTCCGGACAGCCGGGGTGAAAAACTGTTTTTT. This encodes CASSPDSRGEKLFF.

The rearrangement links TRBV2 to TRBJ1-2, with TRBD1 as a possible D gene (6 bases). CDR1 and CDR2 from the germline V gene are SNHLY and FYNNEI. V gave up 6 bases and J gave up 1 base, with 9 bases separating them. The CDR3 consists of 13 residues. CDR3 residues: CASRPRGNYGYTF. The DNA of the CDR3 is TGTGCCAGCAGGCCCAGGGGTAACTATGGCTACACCTTC.

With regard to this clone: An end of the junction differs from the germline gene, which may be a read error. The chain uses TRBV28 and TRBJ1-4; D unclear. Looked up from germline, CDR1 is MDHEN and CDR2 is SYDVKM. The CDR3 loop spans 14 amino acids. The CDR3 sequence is CASSDEFPKEKLFF. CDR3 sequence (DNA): TGTGCCAGCAGCGATGAATTTCCTAAGGAAAAACTGTTTTTT.

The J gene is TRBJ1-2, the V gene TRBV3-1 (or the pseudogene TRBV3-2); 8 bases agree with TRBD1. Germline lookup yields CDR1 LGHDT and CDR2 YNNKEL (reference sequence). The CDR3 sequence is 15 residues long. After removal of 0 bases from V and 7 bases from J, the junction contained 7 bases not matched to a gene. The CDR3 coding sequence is TGTGCCAGCAGCCAAGACGGACAGGGAATCTCTGGCTACACCTTC. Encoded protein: CASSQDGQGISGYTF.

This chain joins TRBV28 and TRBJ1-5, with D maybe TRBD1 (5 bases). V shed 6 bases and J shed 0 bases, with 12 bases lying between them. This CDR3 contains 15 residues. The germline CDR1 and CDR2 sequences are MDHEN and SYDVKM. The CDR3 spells CASSRTPYSNQPQHF. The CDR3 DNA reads TGTGCCAGCAGCCGGACACCATATAGCAATCAGCCCCAGCATTTT.

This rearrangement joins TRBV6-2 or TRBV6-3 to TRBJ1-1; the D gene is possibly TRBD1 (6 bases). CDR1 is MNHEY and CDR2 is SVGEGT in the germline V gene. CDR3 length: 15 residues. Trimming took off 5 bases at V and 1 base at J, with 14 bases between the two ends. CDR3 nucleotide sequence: TGTGCCAGCAGTCACCCGGGACAACAGAACACTGAAGCTTTCTTT. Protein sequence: CASSHPGQQNTEAFF.

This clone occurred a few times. The CDR3 region is CASSQARTGGRMAGELFF. CDR3 DNA: TGTGCCAGCAGCCAAGCCAGGACAGGGGGGCGGATGGCCGGGGAGCTGTTTTTT. V usage is TRBV4-2 and J usage is TRBJ2-2; 10 positions match TRBD1. The CDR3 totals 18 residues. V trimming: 1 base; J trimming: 6 bases; junction bases outside the gene matches: 11. Germline values: CDR1 LGHNA, CDR2 YNFKEQ.

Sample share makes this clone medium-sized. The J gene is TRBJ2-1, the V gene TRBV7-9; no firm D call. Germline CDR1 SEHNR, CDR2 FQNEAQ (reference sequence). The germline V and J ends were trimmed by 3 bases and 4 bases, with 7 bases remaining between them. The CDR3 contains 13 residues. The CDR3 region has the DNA TGTGCCAGCAGCTTCTCAGGTTACAATGAGCAGTTCTTC. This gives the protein CASSFSGYNEQFF.

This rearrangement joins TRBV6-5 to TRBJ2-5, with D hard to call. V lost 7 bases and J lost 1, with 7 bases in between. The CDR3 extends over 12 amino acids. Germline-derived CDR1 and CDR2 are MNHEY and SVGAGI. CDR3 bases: TGTGCCAGCACCCTTTTCCAAGAGACCCAGTACTTC. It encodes CASTLFQETQYF.

DNA for the CDR3: TGTGCCAGCCTACAGGGGCCCTCTGGGGCCAACGTCCTGACTTTC. Protein: CASLQGPSGANVLTF. The V gene is TRBV11-2, the J gene TRBJ2-6; 7 nucleotides match TRBD1. V shed 8 bases and J 0 bases; nucleotides not matched to a gene: 4. CDR3 length: 15 residues. CDR1 and CDR2 (germline): SGHAT, FQNNGV. The full variable domain, completed using reference TRBV11-2 and TRBJ2-6, is EAGVAQSPRYKIIEKRQSVAFWCNPISGHATLYWYQQILGQGPKLLIQFQNNGVVDDSQLPKDRFSAERLKGVDSTLKIQPAKLEDSAVYLCASLQGPSGANVLTFGAGSRLTVL.

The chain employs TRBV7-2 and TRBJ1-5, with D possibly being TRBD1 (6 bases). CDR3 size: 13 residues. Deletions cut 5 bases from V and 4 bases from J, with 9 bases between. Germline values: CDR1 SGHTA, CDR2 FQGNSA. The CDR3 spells CASSRDRNQPQHF. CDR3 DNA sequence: TGTGCCAGCAGCCGTGACAGGAATCAGCCCCAGCATTTT.

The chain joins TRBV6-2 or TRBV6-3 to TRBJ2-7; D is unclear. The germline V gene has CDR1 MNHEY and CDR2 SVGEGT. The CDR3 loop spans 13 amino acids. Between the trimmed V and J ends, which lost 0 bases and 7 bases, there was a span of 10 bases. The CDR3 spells CASSYSVGWEQYF. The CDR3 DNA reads TGTGCCAGCAGTTACTCGGTAGGGTGGGAGCAGTACTTC.

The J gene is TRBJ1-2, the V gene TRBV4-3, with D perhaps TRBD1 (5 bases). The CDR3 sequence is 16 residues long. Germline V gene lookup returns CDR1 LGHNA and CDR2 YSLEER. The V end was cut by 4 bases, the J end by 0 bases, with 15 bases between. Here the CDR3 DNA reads TGCGCCAGCAGCCCTCGTGGTGGAGGGGCTAACTATGGCTACACCTTC. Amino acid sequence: CASSPRGGGANYGYTF.

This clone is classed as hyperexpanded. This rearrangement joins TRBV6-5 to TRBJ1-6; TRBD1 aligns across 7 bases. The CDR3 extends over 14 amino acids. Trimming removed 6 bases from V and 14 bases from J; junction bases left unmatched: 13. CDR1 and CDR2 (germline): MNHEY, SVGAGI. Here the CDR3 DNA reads TGTGCCAGCAGACATCGACAGGGTTATGGATCCCTCCACTTT. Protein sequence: CASRHRQGYGSLHF.

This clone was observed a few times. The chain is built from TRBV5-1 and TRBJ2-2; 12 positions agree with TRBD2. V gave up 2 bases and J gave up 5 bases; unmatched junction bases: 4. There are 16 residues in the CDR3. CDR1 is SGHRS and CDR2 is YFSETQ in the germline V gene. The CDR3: CASSLSSGRGTGELFF. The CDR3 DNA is TGCGCCAGCAGCTTATCTAGCGGGAGGGGGACCGGGGAGCTGTTTTTT.